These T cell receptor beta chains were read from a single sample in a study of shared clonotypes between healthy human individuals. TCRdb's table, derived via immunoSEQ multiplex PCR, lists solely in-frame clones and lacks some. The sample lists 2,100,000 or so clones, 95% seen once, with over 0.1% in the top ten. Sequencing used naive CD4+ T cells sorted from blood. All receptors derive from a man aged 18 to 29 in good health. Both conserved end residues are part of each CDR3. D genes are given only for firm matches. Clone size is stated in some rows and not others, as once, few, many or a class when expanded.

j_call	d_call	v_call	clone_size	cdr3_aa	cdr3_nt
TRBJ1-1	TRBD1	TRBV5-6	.	CASSFGSGTGKTEAFF	TGTGCCAGCAGCTTTGGATCCGGGACAGGGAAGACTGAAGCTTTCTTT
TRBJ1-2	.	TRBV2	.	CASSEVIYGYTF	TGTGCCAGCAGTGAAGTCATCTATGGCTACACCTTC
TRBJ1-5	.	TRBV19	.	CASSMEQGSNQPQHF	TGTGCCAGTAGTATGGAACAGGGTAGCAATCAGCCCCAGCATTTT
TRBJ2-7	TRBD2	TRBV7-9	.	CASSLVGLASYEQYF	TGTGCCAGCAGCTTAGTGGGACTAGCCTCCTACGAGCAGTACTTC
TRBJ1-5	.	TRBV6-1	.	CASSERQGNQPQHF	TGTGCCAGCAGTGAGAGACAGGGCAATCAGCCCCAGCATTTT
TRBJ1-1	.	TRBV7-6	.	CASSREEGLTEAFF	TGTGCCAGCAGTAGGGAAGAGGGACTCACTGAAGCTTTCTTT
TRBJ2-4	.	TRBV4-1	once	CASSQDVSGGKNIQYF	TGCGCCAGCAGCCAAGATGTTTCTGGGGGGAAAAACATTCAGTACTTC
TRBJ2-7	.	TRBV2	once	CASSDRPGGEQYF	TGTGCCAGCAGTGATCGGCCCGGAGGCGAGCAGTACTTC
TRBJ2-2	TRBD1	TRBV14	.	CASSQEDRTGYTGELFF	TGTGCCAGCAGCCAAGAGGATCGGACAGGGTACACCGGGGAGCTGTTTTTT
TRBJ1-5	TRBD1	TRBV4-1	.	CASSQADRGNQPQHF	TGCGCCAGCAGCCAAGCGGACAGGGGGAATCAGCCCCAGCATTTT
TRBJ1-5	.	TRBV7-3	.	CASSLQGGGNQPQHF	TGTGCCAGCAGCTTACAAGGAGGAGGCAATCAGCCCCAGCATTTT
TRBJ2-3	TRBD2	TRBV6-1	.	CASSGGGSAEYF	TGTGCCAGCAGTGGGGGGGGTTCGGCGGAGTATTTT
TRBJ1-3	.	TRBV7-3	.	CASSLSGAGNTIYF	TGTGCCAGCAGCTTATCAGGGGCCGGAAACACCATATATTTT
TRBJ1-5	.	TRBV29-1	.	CSVAREGQPQHF	TGCAGCGTTGCGCGGGAAGGACAGCCCCAGCATTTT
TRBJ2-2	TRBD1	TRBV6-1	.	CAEQGGGGELFF	TGTGCCGAACAGGGGGGCGGCGGGGAGCTGTTTTTT
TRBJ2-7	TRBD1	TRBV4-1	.	CASSHMSTGQGYEQYF	TGCGCCAGCAGCCACATGTCGACGGGACAGGGGTACGAGCAGTACTTC
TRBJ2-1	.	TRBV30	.	CAWSTGTYNEQFF	TGTGCCTGGAGTACAGGGACGTACAATGAGCAGTTCTTC
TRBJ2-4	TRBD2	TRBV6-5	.	CASSKTSGVNIQYF	TGTGCCAGCAGTAAGACTAGCGGGGTAAACATTCAGTACTTC
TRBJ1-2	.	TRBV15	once	CATRPGNYGYTF	TGTGCCACCAGGCCAGGGAACTATGGCTACACCTTC
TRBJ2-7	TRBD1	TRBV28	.	CASSLGGRGSYEQYF	TGTGCCAGCAGCCTAGGGGGCAGGGGGTCCTACGAGCAGTACTTC
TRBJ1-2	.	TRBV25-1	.	CASSEGPGGYTF	TGTGCCAGCAGTGAAGGGCCGGGAGGCTACACCTTC
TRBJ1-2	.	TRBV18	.	CASSPTQGVGYGYTF	TGTGCCAGCTCACCTACACAGGGAGTAGGGTATGGCTACACCTTC
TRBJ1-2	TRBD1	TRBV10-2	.	CASRPQDRGRGGYTF	TGCGCCAGCAGACCACAGGACAGGGGGCGCGGGGGCTACACCTTC
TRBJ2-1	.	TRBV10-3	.	CAIRADNEQFF	TGTGCCATCAGAGCGGACAATGAGCAGTTCTTC
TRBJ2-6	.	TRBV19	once	CASSIDIGVSGANVLTF	TGTGCCAGTAGTATAGATATAGGGGTCTCTGGGGCCAACGTCCTGACTTTC
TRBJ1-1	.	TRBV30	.	CAWKSVAEAFF	TGTGCCTGGAAGTCCGTGGCTGAAGCTTTCTTT
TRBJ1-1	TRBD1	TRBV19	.	CASSTTQGARNTEAFF	TGTGCCAGTAGCACCACACAGGGGGCTCGGAACACTGAAGCTTTCTTT
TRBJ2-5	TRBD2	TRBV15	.	CATSRDGLAEETQYF	TGTGCCACCAGCAGAGATGGGCTAGCGGAGGAGACCCAGTACTTC
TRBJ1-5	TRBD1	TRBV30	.	CAWSVRGLHQPQHF	TGTGCCTGGAGTGTCAGGGGGCTACATCAGCCCCAGCATTTT
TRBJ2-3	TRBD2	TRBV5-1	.	CASSLPLLAGGATDTQYF	TGCGCCAGCAGCTTGCCCTTACTAGCGGGGGGAGCCACAGATACGCAGTATTTT
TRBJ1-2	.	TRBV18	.	CASSAGTQANYGYTF	TGTGCCAGCTCAGCCGGGACGCAGGCTAACTATGGCTACACCTTC
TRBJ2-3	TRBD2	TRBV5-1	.	CASSTGLAGVSTDTQYF	TGCGCCAGCAGCACCGGACTAGCGGGAGTTAGTACAGATACGCAGTATTTT
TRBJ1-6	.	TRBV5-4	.	CASSGEGSSPLHF	TGTGCCAGCAGCGGAGAGGGCAGTTCACCCCTCCACTTT
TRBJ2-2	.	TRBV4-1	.	CASSQGLNTGELFF	TGCGCCAGCAGCCAAGGCCTGAACACCGGGGAGCTGTTTTTT
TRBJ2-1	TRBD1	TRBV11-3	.	CASSSGQGNEQFF	TGTGCCAGCAGCTCGGGACAGGGGAATGAGCAGTTCTTC
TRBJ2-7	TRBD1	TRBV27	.	CASSLNGQGALEQYF	TGTGCCAGCAGTCTAAATGGACAGGGGGCACTCGAGCAGTACTTC
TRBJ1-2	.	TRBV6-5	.	CASSYRHRSEYGYTF	TGTGCCAGCAGTTACCGGCATAGGTCGGAATATGGCTACACCTTC
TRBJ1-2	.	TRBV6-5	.	CASGQNYGYTF	TGTGCCAGCGGCCAAAACTATGGCTACACCTTC
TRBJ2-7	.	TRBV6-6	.	CASRPGDRSSYEQYF	TGTGCCAGCAGACCGGGTGACCGAAGCTCCTACGAGCAGTACTTC
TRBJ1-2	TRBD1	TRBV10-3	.	CATSQGADYGYTF	TGTGCCACATCACAGGGGGCCGACTATGGCTACACCTTC
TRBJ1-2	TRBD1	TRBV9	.	CASSQGDYGYTF	TGTGCCAGCAGCCAGGGGGACTATGGCTACACCTTC
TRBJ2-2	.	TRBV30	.	CAWSVLPGTGELFF	TGTGCCTGGAGTGTACTCCCGGGGACCGGGGAGCTGTTTTTT
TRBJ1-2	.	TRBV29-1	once	CSAGREANYGYTF	TGCAGCGCCGGCCGGGAAGCTAACTATGGCTACACCTTC
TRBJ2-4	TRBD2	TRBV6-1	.	CASSEALRGDIQYF	TGTGCCAGCAGTGAAGCGCTTCGGGGGGACATTCAGTACTTC
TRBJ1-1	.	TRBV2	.	CASTRGRGTEAFF	TGTGCCAGCACGCGGGGGCGCGGGACTGAAGCTTTCTTT
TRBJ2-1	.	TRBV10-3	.	CAISEWGLRSNEQFF	TGTGCCATCAGTGAATGGGGCCTTAGAAGCAATGAGCAGTTCTTC
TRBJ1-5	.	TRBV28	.	CASSLEGRQSDF	TGTGCCAGCAGTTTAGAGGGCCGCCAATCCGATTTT
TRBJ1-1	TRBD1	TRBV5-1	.	CASSAQGRGMNTEAFF	TGCGCCAGCAGCGCACAGGGGCGCGGCATGAACACTGAAGCTTTCTTT
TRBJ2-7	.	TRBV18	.	CASSPPGTPGGYEQYF	TGTGCCAGCTCACCACCCGGGACCCCCGGAGGATACGAGCAGTACTTC
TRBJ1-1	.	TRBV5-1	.	CASRKLNTEAFF	TGCGCCAGTAGGAAATTGAACACTGAAGCTTTCTTT
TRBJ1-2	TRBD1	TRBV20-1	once	CSAPGGGYTF	TGCAGTGCGCCAGGGGGAGGCTACACCTTC